This record looks at one T cell receptor (beta chain) sequence and its context. Its antigen target is currently unknown. Within one base of it there is no much larger clone, and no base qualities were kept. This entry is derived from a study of blood T cell repertoires in COVID-19 (dated by TCRdb to the early 2020s). The study in broad terms: The collaborator samples originated in the United States, Italy and Spain and spanned the acute and convalescent phases of COVID-19. A freely available public database, intended as a resource for researchers studying the immune response to SARS-CoV-2, is where the repertoires were released. Subjects who had been exposed to COVID-19, were actively infected with it, or had recovered from it provided the deeply sampled blood TCRbeta repertoires that made up the dataset. The material from the prospective study consisted of cDNA or gDNA derived from T cells, B-cell-depleted T cells, or PBMCs. Where available, HLA class I and class II types were taken from metadata supplied by the sample provider and were not determined by assay-based typing. Samples came from the ongoing ImmuneRACE study (first 160 participants) plus 1,254 subjects from 6 global collaborators. Nearly every sample came with metadata listing a de-identified subject ID, COVID-19 status, age in years and sex.

The germline V gene yields KGHSH for CDR1 and LQKENI for CDR2. Including the terminal cysteine and phenylalanine, the CDR3 comprises 17 residues. CDR3 DNA only is kept here, 51 bases in frame from base 1. V is pruned by 1 base and J by 2 bases, leaving 9 bases of the junction without a gene match. Whole blood was collected in K2EDTA tubes by collaborating institutions according to the institutions' own protocols. For TCRbeta analysis, collaborators shipped samples as frozen whole blood, isolated PBMCs, or DNA extracted from either of those sample types. TCRbeta CDR3 regions were amplified from genomic DNA using the immunoSEQ Assay, a bias-controlled multiplex PCR. For the original study's pipeline: Within the assay, amplification of reference gene primers was used to estimate how many nucleated cells each sample contained. Sequence reads were collapsed and filtered to measure the absolute abundance of every unique TCRbeta CDR3 rearrangement. Productive Simpson clonality was computed per sample as the square root of Simpson's diversity index over productive rearrangements. What TCRdb holds here is the immuneACCESS table cut down to in-frame rearrangements. Part of the clones is not present; checked against another copy, under half of the missing clones reflect an unresolved V gene, and the others are unexplained. V and J calls and clone size come straight from that table; D and trimming were deduced from the DNA. The sample includes tens of thousands of clones, with around 80% observed a single time. Around 30% of the sample goes to the ten largest clones.

The investigation overall reported the following: Clinical and demographic metadata were provided uncurated, with the amount varying by source and participant.

The sequenced material came from peripheral blood. The clonotype was recovered from a human donor in a cohort sampled during active COVID-19. Rearrangement joined TRBV18 to TRBJ2-3, and 7 junction bases match TRBD2. The CDR3 region reads CASSPQWPAGNTDTQYF. At the DNA level, the sequence is TGTGCCAGCTCACCACAATGGCCAGCGGGGAACACAGATACGCAGTATTTT.